These 9 T cell receptor beta chains were sequenced from one sample in a study of blood T cell repertoires in COVID-19. Assay: immunoSEQ multiplex PCR; the TCRdb copy retains only in-frame clones and omits some. The sample includes about 160,000 clones, about nine tenths of them seen just once. Sequencing was done on a sample of peripheral blood. The source of these receptors is a man in his thirties or forties with COVID-19, enrolled during active disease.

J is TRBJ1-4 and V is TRBV18; perhaps TRBD1 as D (5 bases). Trimming stripped 1 base from V and 0 bases from J, with 12 bases between. From germline, CDR1 is KGHSH and CDR2 LQKENI. CDR3 size: 17 residues. The CDR3 protein is CASSPRDSLTTNEKLFF. CDR3 nucleotides: TGTGCCAGCTCACCACGTGACAGCCTTACAACTAATGAAAAACTGTTTTTT.

This rearrangement joins TRBV7-6 to TRBJ2-7, with D possibly being TRBD2 (5 bases). The CDR3 is 15 residues long. Germline V gene lookup returns CDR1 SGHVS and CDR2 FNYEAQ. The V gene lost 5 bases and the J gene lost 5 bases, with 19 bases spanning the gap. The CDR3 DNA is TGTGCCAGCAGCCCTACTAGATTAGCGAGGCACGAGCAGTACTTC. Protein: CASSPTRLARHEQYF. Filled out from reference TRBV7-6 and TRBJ2-7, the complete variable domain reads GAGVSQSPRYKVTKRGQDVALRCDPISGHVSLYWYRQALGQGPEFLTYFNYEAQQDKSGLPNDRFSAERPEGSISTLTIQRTEQRDSAMYRCASSPTRLARHEQYFGPGTRLTVT.

V is TRBV4-3 and J is TRBJ1-6; D possibly corresponds to TRBD1 (6 bases). Germline V gives CDR1 LGHNA, CDR2 YSLEER. The CDR3 sequence is 17 residues long. V lost 0 bases and J lost 14, with 23 bases in between. The CDR3 region is CASSQESAGASLPALHF. The CDR3 DNA reads TGCGCCAGCAGCCAAGAGTCTGCGGGGGCTTCCCTGCCGGCCCTCCACTTT.

This clone was picked up one time. In this CDR3 the conserved last residue, phenylalanine or tryptophan, is missing, so a read error is likely. The chain couples TRBV29-1 to TRBJ2-7; weak D call: TRBD1 (6 bases). The CDR3 sequence is 16 residues long. The V gene lost 1 base and the J gene lost 0 bases, with 16 bases spanning the gap. CDR1 is SQVTM and CDR2 is ANQGSEA in the germline V gene. CDR3 DNA sequence: TGCAGCGTTGAAGGGATACAGGGAGTGAACTCCTACGAGCAGTACCTC. This sequence encodes CSVEGIQGVNSYEQYL.

The rearrangement uses TRBV28 and TRBJ2-7; 7 nucleotides match TRBD1. The germline CDR1 and CDR2 sequences are MDHEN and SYDVKM. J gave up 0 bases and V 6 bases, and 8 bases lay outside the gene matches. The CDR3 runs to 15 residues. The CDR3 protein is CASRFSGTASYEQYF. As DNA, the CDR3 is TGTGCCAGCAGATTCTCCGGGACAGCCTCCTACGAGCAGTACTTC.

The chain combines TRBV30 with TRBJ2-1; 12 positions agree with TRBD2. This CDR3 spans 14 amino acids. Germline loops: CDR1 GTSNPN, CDR2 SVGIG (reference sequence). Germline trimming cut 1 base from V and 7 bases from J; bases unmatched to any gene: 2. This CDR3 reads CAWSDLAGGNEQFF. CDR3 nucleotide sequence: TGTGCCTGGAGTGATCTAGCGGGAGGGAATGAGCAGTTCTTC. The full variable domain, completed using reference TRBV30 and TRBJ2-1, is SQTIHQWPATLVQPVGSPLSLECTVEGTSNPNLYWYRQAAGRGLQLLFYSVGIGQISSEVPQNLSASRPQDRQFILSSKKLLLSDSGFYLCAWSDLAGGNEQFFGPGTRLTVL.

This chain links TRBV2 with TRBJ1-1; maybe TRBD1 (5 bases). Germline V lookup: CDR1 SNHLY, CDR2 FYNNEI. Trimming removed 2 bases at V and 5 bases at J, with 15 bases between. This CDR3 is built from 15 residues. The CDR3 sequence is CASSEYGAPTTEAFF. The CDR3 DNA sequence: TGTGCCAGCAGTGAATATGGGGCGCCCACAACTGAAGCTTTCTTT.

The chain joins TRBV13 to TRBJ1-5; no clear D. CDR3 length equals 16 residues. V gave up 1 base and J gave up 3 bases, with 13 bases separating them. Germline lookup yields CDR1 PRHDT and CDR2 FYEKMQ (reference sequence). The CDR3 sequence: CASSLEGGRNNQPQHF. CDR3 DNA: TGTGCCAGCAGCTTAGAGGGCGGGAGGAACAATCAGCCCCAGCATTTT.

This sequence joins TRBV4-2 and TRBJ1-6, with 10 nucleotides matching TRBD1. V gave up 0 bases and J gave up 7 bases; unmatched junction bases: 3. CDR3 size: 16 residues. In germline, CDR1 is LGHNA, CDR2 YNFKEQ. CDR3 region: CASSQERTGGNSPLHF. CDR3 DNA sequence: TGTGCCAGCAGCCAAGAAAGGACAGGGGGAAATTCACCCCTCCACTTT.